This section outlines one T cell receptor (beta chain) sequence together with its context. This clonotype turned up a few times. Its specific antigen is unknown. The record has no base qualities; no much larger clone is one base away. The source of the sample is a study of response to subunit inactivated influenza vaccine (dated by TCRdb to about 2018). About the study as a whole: Deep quantitative profiling of the T cell receptor repertoire was used in the study to follow responses to a trivalent subunit inactivated influenza vaccine.

Trimming removed 6 bases from V and 3 bases from J; the gene matches leave 10 bases unexplained. From the germline V gene, CDR1 is SGHTA and CDR2 is FQGNSA. The CDR3 runs 16 residues from the cysteine to the phenylalanine. The sequence is cut down to CDR3 DNA, 48 bases in frame from base 1. Library creation used RT-PCR. This sample was sequenced with an Illumina HiSeq 2500. In TCRdb, the public reads were trimmed at Q25 with fastp and aligned with MiXCR, with productive beta chains retained. CDR3 protein sequences are deduplicated, and each keeps its most common genes and DNA. This sample lists 800,000 or so distinct CDR3 sequences; 21% were detected once. The ten largest clones capture roughly 10% of the sample. Study-wide conclusions, independent of this receptor: The authors suggested that each seasonal influenza vaccination may recruit only a limited number of new T cells.

The sequencing here drew on PBMCs from blood, taken roughly 5 days after vaccination. The chain was built from TRBV7-2 and TRBJ2-3; the central 9 bases match TRBD1. This receptor was identified in a middle-aged man who received an inactivated influenza vaccine. Donor details come from another sample of the same person, matched by shared clones. The bases are TGTGCCAGCAGTATTCAGACAGGGGGAGGGACAGATACGCAGTATTTT. Translated, it reads CASSIQTGGGTDTQYF.